Reported below is one T cell receptor (beta chain). This entry comes from a study of T cell changes during pregnancy in multiple sclerosis. Measured with immunoSEQ multiplex PCR; TCRdb has only the in-frame clones, and not every one. The sample contains tens of thousands of clones, nearly 90% of which appear only once. V was trimmed by 6 bases and J by 4 bases, leaving 10 bases between them. The CDR3 consists of 13 residues. Germline CDR1 is MNHNS and CDR2 is SASEGT. The sequencing used CD4+ T cells from peripheral blood mononuclear cells, collected after pregnancy. This TCR was sampled from a female donor with multiple sclerosis, enrolled in a pregnancy study. The J gene is TRBJ1-5, the V gene TRBV6-1, with TRBD1 as a possible D gene (5 bases). The CDR3 loop reads CASSAQGNQPQHF. CDR3 nucleotides: TGTGCCAGCAGCGCGCAGGGTAATCAGCCCCAGCATTTT.